Presented here are 21 T cell receptor beta chains from one specimen sequenced in a study of cytomegalovirus exposure and HLA in healthy donors. Researchers ran the PCR with 60 Vbeta and 13 Jbeta primers. Using immunoSEQ multiplex PCR, the repertoire was profiled, and TCRdb retains in-frame clones only, with some absent. This table holds some 160,000 clones, about 78% found once. Sample: PBMCs. All receptors derive from a male donor in good health and CMV-seronegative.

The chain couples TRBV27 to TRBJ1-2; 8 bases line up with TRBD1. This CDR3 is 15 amino acids long. With 2 bases clipped from V and 6 bases from J, the junction kept 8 bases outside the gene matches. Germline lookup yields CDR1 MNHEY and CDR2 SMNVEV (reference sequence). In DNA form, the CDR3 reads TGTGCCAGCAGTTTACTAGGACAGGGTGGGGATGGCTACACCTTC. It is translated as CASSLLGQGGDGYTF.

This clone was counted a single time. The CDR3 protein is CASSKGLAGGRETQYF. In DNA form, the CDR3 reads TGTGCCAGCAGCAAGGGACTAGCGGGGGGGAGAGAGACCCAGTACTTC. This chain connects TRBV7-2 to TRBJ2-5; 16 bases fit TRBD2. The CDR3 covers 16 residues. CDR1 is SGHTA and CDR2 is FQGNSA in the germline V gene. V was clipped by 5 bases and J by 4 bases; unmatched bases: 4.

V is TRBV4-3 and J is TRBJ2-1; 14 bases agree with TRBD2. J gave up 7 bases and V 0 bases, and 11 bases lay outside the gene matches. There are 19 residues in the CDR3. Germline assignment: CDR1 LGHNA and CDR2 YSLEER. Here the CDR3 reads CASSQDRGGTSGRWNEQFF. Written as DNA, the CDR3 is TGCGCCAGCAGCCAAGATCGGGGGGGGACTAGCGGGAGATGGAATGAGCAGTTCTTC.

The chain joins TRBV2 to TRBJ2-5, with a tentative D call TRBD1 (6 bases). TRBJ2-7 matches the DNA end more closely, so the J call is doubtful. This CDR3 is 13 amino acids long. From germline, CDR1 is SNHLY and CDR2 FYNNEI. The CDR3 DNA sequence: TGTGCCAGCCTTGGGACAAGGAAGAGCGAGCAGTACTTC. Translated, it gives CASLGTRKSEQYF.

This rearrangement joins TRBV23-1 to TRBJ1-5, with TRBD1 matching over 7 bases. TRBV23-1 is an open reading frame, and its role is uncertain. J gave up 9 bases and V 6 bases, and 23 bases lay outside the gene matches. The CDR3 runs 18 residues. This CDR3 is CASRPRKLTGFPWRPQHF. CDR3 nucleotides: TGCGCCAGCAGGCCAAGGAAACTGACAGGGTTCCCTTGGAGGCCCCAGCATTTT.

This clone was counted a few times. This chain uses TRBV6-1 with TRBJ1-5; 8 bases are a match to TRBD1. This CDR3 spans 11 amino acids. Germline V gene lookup returns CDR1 MNHNS and CDR2 SASEGT. CDR3 protein: CGTGTGQPQHF. In DNA form, the CDR3 reads TGTGGGACAGGGACTGGTCAGCCCCAGCATTTT.

The chain is built from TRBV6-1 and TRBJ2-5; TRBD2 aligns across 8 bases. Germline V gives CDR1 MNHNS, CDR2 SASEGT. V trimming: 6 bases; J trimming: 1 base; junction bases outside the gene matches: 1. The CDR3 length is 13 residues. Here the CDR3 DNA reads TGTGCCAGCAGCGGGGGGGGCCAAGAGACCCAGTACTTC. This codes for CASSGGGQETQYF.

This sequence joins TRBV9 and TRBJ2-3; TRBD2 matches 8 bases. Trimming at V came to 4 bases and at J to 2 bases, leaving 9 bases not matched to a gene. The CDR3 contains 16 residues. The germline CDR1 and CDR2 sequences are SGDLS and YYNGEE. In DNA form, the CDR3 reads TGTGCCAGCAGCATTCAGAGCGGGGGAATCACAGATACGCAGTATTTT. Translated, it gives CASSIQSGGITDTQYF.

This rearrangement joins TRBV11-3 to TRBJ2-3; the D is unclear. CDR1 is SGHNT and CDR2 is YENEEA in the germline V gene. There are 12 residues in the CDR3. The V gene lost 4 bases and the J gene lost 0 bases, with 2 bases spanning the gap. The CDR3 protein is CASSSSTDTQYF. In DNA, the CDR3 is TGTGCCAGCAGCTCTAGCACAGATACGCAGTATTTT. Supplemented by reference TRBV11-3 and TRBJ2-3, the full variable domain reads EAGVVQSPRYKIIEKKQPVAFWCNPISGHNTLYWYLQNLGQGPELLIRYENEEAVDDSQLPKDRFSAERLKGVDSTLKIQPAELGDSAVYLCASSSSTDTQYFGPGTRLTVL.

The V and J genes are TRBV19 and TRBJ2-5; TRBD1 aligns across 7 bases. V was pared by 10 bases and J by 5 bases, with 7 bases of the junction left unmatched. This CDR3 region has 12 residues. Germline-derived CDR1 and CDR2 are LNHDA and SQIVND (reference sequence). CDR3 nucleotide sequence: TGTGCCACGAAGACAGGGAAGGAGACCCAGTACTTC. It encodes CATKTGKETQYF.

The gene calls are TRBV28 and TRBJ2-5; 9 bases are shared with TRBD2. The V gene end was trimmed by 5 bases and the J gene end by 5 bases; junction bases not matched to a gene: 6. CDR1 MDHEN and CDR2 SYDVKM come from the germline V gene. The CDR3 runs to 14 residues. In nucleotides, the CDR3 is TGTGCCAGCAGTGGAGCGGGAGGATGGGAGACCCAGTACTTC. Protein sequence: CASSGAGGWETQYF. The whole variable domain, filled in from reference TRBV28 and TRBJ2-5, reads DVKVTQSSRYLVKRTGEKVFLECVQDMDHENMFWYRQDPGLGLRLIYFSYDVKMKEKGDIPEGYSVSREKKERFSLILESASTNQTSMYLCASSGAGGWETQYFGPGTRLLVL.

The chain uses TRBV18 and TRBJ1-3, with D tentatively TRBD1 (5 bases). Germline CDR1 is KGHSH and CDR2 is LQKENI. This CDR3 contains 14 residues. Trimming stripped 1 base from V and 4 bases from J, with 8 bases between. CDR3 region: CASSPQGPGNTIYF. The CDR3 bases are TGTGCCAGCTCACCACAGGGGCCCGGAAACACCATATATTTT. The variable domain in full, with the rest retrieved from reference TRBV18 and TRBJ1-3, is NAGVMQNPRHLVRRRGQEARLRCSPMKGHSHVYWYRQLPEEGLKFMVYLQKENIIDESGMPKERFSAEFPKEGPSILRIQQVVRGDSAAYFCASSPQGPGNTIYFGEGSWLTVV.

This clone was counted a single time. One junction end disagrees with the germline gene, perhaps due to a read error. The rearrangement uses TRBV30 and TRBJ2-5; 13 bases match TRBD2. This CDR3 contains 14 residues. Germline V gene sequence: CDR1 GTSNPN, CDR2 SVGIG (reference sequence). Written as DNA, the CDR3 is TGTGCCTGGAGCGTTGGACTAGCGGGAGAGTCCCAGTACTTC. The encoded protein is CAWSVGLAGESQYF.

The chain combines TRBV19 with TRBJ2-3; TRBD1 aligns across 10 bases. CDR3 length: 17 amino acids. J was trimmed by 4 bases and V by 5 bases; bases with no gene match: 12. Germline CDR1 is LNHDA and CDR2 is SQIVND (reference sequence). CDR3 sequence reads: CASSPRDRGLGSDTQYF. In DNA, the CDR3 is TGTGCCAGTAGTCCACGGGACAGGGGCCTGGGGTCAGATACGCAGTATTTT.

The J gene is TRBJ2-1, the V gene TRBV11-3; D not certain. V dropped 5 bases and J dropped 0 bases, with 5 bases sitting between them. Germline V lookup: CDR1 SGHNT, CDR2 YENEEA. The CDR3 spans 13 residues. This CDR3 reads CASSLSSYNEQFF. The DNA for the CDR3 is TGTGCCAGCAGCCTGAGCTCCTACAATGAGCAGTTCTTC. Based on the CDR3 plus reference TRBV11-3 and TRBJ2-1, the full variable domain is EAGVVQSPRYKIIEKKQPVAFWCNPISGHNTLYWYLQNLGQGPELLIRYENEEAVDDSQLPKDRFSAERLKGVDSTLKIQPAELGDSAVYLCASSLSSYNEQFFGPGTRLTVL.

The chain employs TRBV2 and TRBJ2-1; 14 bases fit TRBD2. The CDR3 runs 15 residues. Germline-derived CDR1 and CDR2 are SNHLY and FYNNEI. V was pared by 6 bases and J by 9 bases, with 7 bases of the junction left unmatched. The CDR3 nucleotides read TGTGCCAGCAGAAGACTAGCGGGAGGGCCCGGTGAGCAGTTCTTC. Amino acids: CASRRLAGGPGEQFF.

The rearrangement joins TRBV12-5 to TRBJ1-2; 7 nucleotides align to TRBD1. This CDR3 has 16 amino acids. Germline CDR1 and CDR2: LGHNT and FRNRAP. The trim removed 0 bases at V and 5 bases at J, leaving 9 bases unmatched. CDR3 amino acids: CASGLVPGGDSYGYTF. As DNA, the CDR3 is TGTGCTAGTGGTTTGGTCCCAGGGGGTGACTCTTATGGCTACACCTTC.

The rearrangement links TRBV6-5 to TRBJ2-6; the D is unclear. Looked up from germline, CDR1 is MNHEY and CDR2 is SVGAGI. Deletions cut 5 bases from V and 0 bases from J, with 5 bases between. The CDR3 has 14 residues. CDR3 bases: TGTGCCAGCAGTATCAACTCTGGGGCCAACGTCCTGACTTTC. Translated, it gives CASSINSGANVLTF.

The V and J genes are TRBV7-8 and TRBJ1-5; possible D gene TRBD1, 6 bases. V was shortened by 5 bases and J by 5 bases, with 19 bases between the two germline ends. The CDR3 covers 16 residues. Per the germline V gene, CDR1 is SGHVS and CDR2 is FQNEAQ. The CDR3 protein is CASSRSSPRGDQPQHF. DNA for the CDR3: TGTGCCAGCAGCCGGAGCTCGCCCAGGGGCGATCAGCCCCAGCATTTT.

The chain employs TRBV2 and TRBJ1-3; a weak D match, TRBD1 (5 bases). V was clipped by 6 bases and J by 6 bases, with 12 bases between them. Germline CDR1 and CDR2: SNHLY and FYNNEI. The CDR3 is 13 residues long. The CDR3 here is CASREQGLNTIYF. For the CDR3, the DNA is TGTGCCAGCAGGGAGCAGGGCTTAAACACCATATATTTT.

The genes are TRBV7-3 and TRBJ2-5; D is ambiguous. The CDR3 contains 13 residues. Per germline, CDR1 SGHTA and CDR2 FQGTGA. Between the trimmed V and J ends, which lost 5 bases and 2 bases, there was a span of 9 bases. The CDR3 DNA is TGTGCCAGCAGCCAAACTCTACAAGAGACCCAGTACTTC. It encodes CASSQTLQETQYF.